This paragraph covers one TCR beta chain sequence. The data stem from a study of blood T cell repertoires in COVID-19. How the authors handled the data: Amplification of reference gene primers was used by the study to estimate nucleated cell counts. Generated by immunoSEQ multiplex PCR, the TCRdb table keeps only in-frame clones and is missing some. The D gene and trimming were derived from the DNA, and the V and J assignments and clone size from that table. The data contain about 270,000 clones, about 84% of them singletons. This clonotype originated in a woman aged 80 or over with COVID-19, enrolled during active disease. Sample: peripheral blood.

This chain's CDR3 is CASSSGGVGGYTF. The CDR3 DNA follows: TGTGCCAGCAGTTCAGGGGGCGTTGGAGGCTACACCTTC. The J gene is TRBJ1-2, the V gene TRBV25-1; 8 bases fit TRBD1. V lost 5 bases to trimming and J lost 8 bases; unmatched junction nucleotides: 7. Germline lookup yields CDR1 MGHDK and CDR2 SYGVNS. The CDR3 length is 13 residues.